A selection of T cell receptor beta chains follows, all from one sample in a study of cytomegalovirus exposure and HLA in healthy donors. Profiled with immunoSEQ multiplex PCR; TCRdb holds only in-frame clones, not every one. Here the sample spans 130,000 or so clones, more than 75% being singletons. The sequenced sample was PBMCs. The receptors derive from a man in his late teens or twenties in good health and CMV-seronegative. Each CDR3 is given with its conserved first and last residue. A D gene is named only where the DNA matches it firmly. A clone size is listed for some rows: how often the clone was seen (once, few, many), or a class if it is expanded.

cdr3_aa cdr3_nt v_call d_call clone_size j_call
CASRPGREGEAFF TGTGCCAGCAGACCGGGACGGGAGGGTGAAGCTTTCTTT TRBV2 NA few TRBJ1-1
CASSYYNEQYF TGTGCCAGCAGTTACTACAACGAGCAGTACTTC TRBV6-5 NA NA TRBJ2-7
CASSLDGVVNYGYTF TGTGCCAGCAGCTTGGACGGGGTAGTCAACTATGGCTACACCTTC TRBV7-2 NA NA TRBJ1-2
CASSEPQVWRGTYEQYF TGTGCCAGCAGTGAACCCCAGGTGTGGCGGGGAACCTACGAGCAGTACTTC TRBV6-1 NA few TRBJ2-7
CASGFPGQGFYEQYF TGTGCTAGTGGTTTCCCGGGACAGGGCTTCTACGAGCAGTACTTC TRBV12-5 TRBD1 once TRBJ2-7
CASNGVGSEKLFF TGTGCCAGTAATGGGGTTGGGAGTGAAAAACTGTTTTTT TRBV7-9 NA NA TRBJ1-4
CASSLGGAGETQYF TGTGCCAGCTCACTCGGGGGGGCCGGGGAGACCCAGTACTTC TRBV7-3 TRBD2 once TRBJ2-5
CASSITPLAGGMEQYF TGTGCCAGTAGTATAACCCCGCTAGCGGGGGGTATGGAGCAGTACTTC TRBV19 TRBD2 few TRBJ2-7
CASSLLGSETQYF TGTGCCAGCAGTTTATTGGGGAGCGAGACCCAGTACTTC TRBV27 NA NA TRBJ2-5
CASSLSSAQGRGKTGELFF TGTGCCAGCAGCTTATCATCGGCACAGGGGCGCGGTAAAACCGGGGAGCTGTTTTTT TRBV7-6 TRBD1 once TRBJ2-2
CSAAWGEDTDTQYF TGCAGCGCCGCTTGGGGGGAGGATACAGATACGCAGTATTTT TRBV29-1 NA NA TRBJ2-3
CASRPGLAETGELFF TGTGCCAGCAGGCCGGGACTAGCGGAGACCGGGGAGCTGTTTTTT TRBV6-6 TRBD2 few TRBJ2-2
CASSRGQGAPYGYTF TGTGCCAGCAGCCGGGGACAGGGGGCGCCTTATGGCTACACCTTC TRBV6-1 TRBD1 NA TRBJ1-2
CASSFRASGELFF TGTGCCAGCAGCTTCAGGGCCTCCGGGGAGCTGTTTTTT TRBV11-3 NA NA TRBJ2-2
CASSLRPGAGSPLHF TGTGCCAGCAGTTTACGGCCAGGGGCTGGTTCACCCCTCCACTTT TRBV27 NA NA TRBJ1-6
CASSPRASGGKPNTQYF TGTGCCAGCAGTCCCCGGGCTAGCGGGGGGAAACCTAATACGCAGTATTTT TRBV27 TRBD2 NA TRBJ2-3
CASSRQGAGNTGELFF TGTGCCAGCAGTCGACAGGGGGCCGGGAACACCGGGGAGCTGTTTTTT TRBV25-1 TRBD1 NA TRBJ2-2
CASSDDSRGSNTIYF TGTGCCAGCAGTGATGATTCCCGGGGGAGCAACACCATATATTTT TRBV2 NA NA TRBJ1-3
CATSKGANTEAFF TGTGCCACCAGCAAGGGAGCGAACACTGAAGCTTTCTTT TRBV15 NA once TRBJ1-1
CSVGGAGELFF TGCAGCGTTGGGGGGGCCGGGGAGCTGTTTTTT TRBV29-1 NA NA TRBJ2-2
CASSLQATGFYGYTF TGTGCCAGCAGTCTCCAGGCAACGGGGTTCTATGGCTACACCTTC TRBV27 NA NA TRBJ1-2
CASSLDGWRARQETQYF TGTGCCAGCAGCTTAGACGGTTGGAGGGCCCGTCAAGAGACCCAGTACTTC TRBV11-2 NA NA TRBJ2-5
CASSPTLTGLGVGNEQFF TGCGCCAGCAGCCCTACCTTGACAGGATTGGGAGTGGGGAATGAGCAGTTCTTC TRBV5-1 NA NA TRBJ2-1
CASSVAGGRNTEAFF TGTGCCAGCAGTGTGGCAGGGGGTAGGAACACTGAAGCTTTCTTT TRBV2 TRBD1 NA TRBJ1-1
CASRELGSGNTIYF TGTGCCAGTAGAGAGCTAGGATCTGGAAACACCATATATTTT TRBV19 NA NA TRBJ1-3
CASSRTGEEKLFF TGTGCCAGCAGCCGGACAGGGGAAGAAAAACTGTTTTTT TRBV2 TRBD1 NA TRBJ1-4
CAMDRTTDTQYF TGTGCCATGGACAGGACAACAGATACGCAGTATTTT TRBV7-9 TRBD1 NA TRBJ2-3
CASSGKGASSGNTIYF TGTGCCAGTAGTGGAAAGGGGGCGAGCTCTGGAAACACCATATATTTT TRBV19 TRBD1 NA TRBJ1-3
CASSLDHGGSYNEQFF TGTGCCAGCAGCTTGGACCACGGGGGCTCCTACAATGAGCAGTTCTTC TRBV5-8 NA NA TRBJ2-1
CASSSPRGAYGYTF TGTGCCAGCAGCTCCCCCCGGGGGGCCTATGGCTACACCTTC TRBV5-6 NA NA TRBJ1-2
CASSVVAPNTGELFF TGCGCCAGCAGTGTAGTAGCCCCGAACACCGGGGAGCTGTTTTTT TRBV10-2 NA NA TRBJ2-2
CASSLIPSGGNYNEQFF TGTGCCAGCAGCTTAATCCCTAGCGGGGGAAACTACAATGAGCAGTTCTTC TRBV7-3 TRBD2 NA TRBJ2-1
CASSGGSGTGDYEQYF TGTGCCAGCAGCGGGGGATCCGGGACAGGGGACTACGAGCAGTACTTC TRBV9 TRBD1 once TRBJ2-7
CASSPTTGTRSYEQYF TGTGCCAGCTCACCAACGACCGGGACTCGATCCTACGAGCAGTACTTC TRBV18 NA NA TRBJ2-7
CASSEFRDTLAKNIQYF TGTGCCAGCAGTGAATTCAGGGACACACTAGCCAAAAACATTCAGTACTTC TRBV6-1 NA NA TRBJ2-4
CASSLTGANEKLFF TGCGCCAGCAGCTTGACAGGAGCCAATGAAAAACTGTTTTTT TRBV5-1 NA NA TRBJ1-4
CASSFGGTVPGGDTQYF TGTGCCAGCAGCTTTGGGGGGACAGTTCCTGGGGGAGATACGCAGTATTTT TRBV5-5 NA NA TRBJ2-3
CASSQVGQGAGGYTF TGCGCCAGCAGCCAAGTGGGACAGGGGGCGGGTGGCTACACCTTC TRBV4-3 TRBD1 NA TRBJ1-2
CASSFLAGVYNEQFF TGTGCCAGCAGTTTCTTAGCGGGCGTATACAATGAGCAGTTCTTC TRBV28 TRBD2 NA TRBJ2-1
CSSSPGVGRNTEAFF TGTTCCAGCAGTCCCGGGGTCGGACGGAACACTGAAGCTTTCTTT TRBV7-9 NA NA TRBJ1-1
CSVATGANYGYTF TGCAGCGTTGCCACAGGTGCTAACTATGGCTACACCTTC TRBV29-1 NA NA TRBJ1-2
CSAMTEGYTF TGCAGTGCTATGACAGAGGGCTACACCTTC TRBV20-1 NA NA TRBJ1-2
CASSSSGTGTGYTF TGTGCCAGCAGCAGCTCCGGGACAGGGACGGGCTACACCTTC TRBV5-5 TRBD1 NA TRBJ1-2
CASSSNGNTEAFF TGTGCCAGCAGCTCAAACGGGAACACTGAAGCTTTCTTT TRBV7-2 NA NA TRBJ1-1
CASSQDGPQGLSAFEQYF TGCGCCAGCAGCCAAGATGGCCCGCAGGGACTCTCCGCCTTCGAGCAGTACTTC TRBV4-1 NA NA TRBJ2-7
CASSSAQGNQFF TGTGCCAGCAGCTCAGCCCAGGGGAATCAGTTCTTC TRBV7-3 NA NA TRBJ2-1
CASSRREDQPQHF TGCGCCAGCAGCCGTCGTGAGGATCAGCCCCAGCATTTT TRBV4-1 NA NA TRBJ1-5
CASSQSRLTGTEAFF TGTGCCAGCAGCCAGTCCCGTTTGACGGGCACTGAAGCTTTCTTT TRBV11-2 NA few TRBJ1-1
CASSPEKGRVNTEAFF TGTGCCAGCTCACCAGAAAAAGGCAGGGTGAACACTGAAGCTTTCTTT TRBV18 NA NA TRBJ1-1
CASSPTGYGYTF TGTGCCAGTAGTCCCACCGGCTATGGCTACACCTTC TRBV19 NA NA TRBJ1-2
CASSFSTGGVWGYTF TGTGCCAGCAGTTTCTCGACAGGGGGTGTTTGGGGCTACACCTTC TRBV28 TRBD1 NA TRBJ1-2
CASSFKNTEAFF TGTGCCAGCAGTTTCAAGAACACTGAAGCTTTCTTT TRBV6-1 NA NA TRBJ1-1
CASSFVLGGETQYF TGTGCCAGCAGCTTTGTTCTAGGGGGTGAGACCCAGTACTTC TRBV7-9 NA NA TRBJ2-5
CASSQAEFTDTLYF TGCGCCAGCAGCCAAGCGGAATTCACAGATACGCTGTATTTT TRBV4-1 NA NA TRBJ2-3
CASSLGALQETQYF TGCGCCAGCAGCTTGGGGGCCCTCCAAGAGACCCAGTACTTC TRBV5-1 NA NA TRBJ2-5
CASRPGTAYNEQFF TGTGCCAGCAGGCCAGGGACAGCCTACAATGAGCAGTTCTTC TRBV7-9 TRBD1 NA TRBJ2-1
CATSRPPRTGEFGTEAFF TGTGCCACCAGCAGACCTCCGAGGACAGGGGAGTTTGGCACTGAAGCTTTCTTT TRBV15 TRBD1 NA TRBJ1-1